A selection of T cell receptor beta chains follows, all from one sample in a study of T cells in Graves' hyperthyroidism and ophthalmopathy. One entry per CDR3 protein, called by TCRdb with MiXCR from the multiplex PCR reads. In the table there are approximately 640,000 distinct CDR3 sequences, 45% of which are singletons. The sequenced sample consisted of peripheral blood or thyroid tissue (not recorded which). The receptors were gathered from an adult man with Graves' disease, either hyperthyroidism or ophthalmopathy (not recorded which). Both conserved end residues are part of each CDR3. Fields, in order: CDR3 DNA, CDR3 protein, J gene, clone size, D gene, V gene, CDR3 length. A D gene is named only where the DNA matches it firmly. Clone size is stated in some rows and not others, as once, few, many or a class when expanded.

cdr3_nt: TGTGCCAGTAATTTACAGGGGATCAGTCAGCCCCAGCATTTT
cdr3_aa: CASNLQGISQPQHF
j_call: TRBJ1-5
clone_size: few
d_call: TRBD1
v_call: TRBV19
cdr3_length: 14

cdr3_nt: TGCAGTGCTGACCGGGACTGGGCGGCTTTCTTT
cdr3_aa: CSADRDWAAFF
j_call: TRBJ1-1
clone_size: -
d_call: -
v_call: TRBV20-1
cdr3_length: 11

cdr3_nt: TGCGCCAGCAGCTTGATATCGGGGTCAACCTACGAGCAGTACTTC
cdr3_aa: CASSLISGSTYEQYF
j_call: TRBJ2-7
clone_size: few
d_call: -
v_call: TRBV5-1
cdr3_length: 15

cdr3_nt: TGTGCCTGGAGATCCCCCGTCGGGCAGGGGGTAACTGGCTACACCTTC
cdr3_aa: CAWRSPVGQGVTGYTF
j_call: TRBJ1-2
clone_size: once
d_call: TRBD1
v_call: TRBV25-1
cdr3_length: 16

cdr3_nt: TGTGCCAGCAGCGTGGGGGTGGGTACTGAAGCTTTCTTT
cdr3_aa: CASSVGVGTEAFF
j_call: TRBJ1-1
clone_size: few
d_call: -
v_call: TRBV9
cdr3_length: 13

cdr3_nt: TGCAGTGGGACGCAGGGGCTTTACACTGAAGCTTTCTTT
cdr3_aa: CSGTQGLYTEAFF
j_call: TRBJ1-1
clone_size: few
d_call: -
v_call: TRBV20-1
cdr3_length: 13

cdr3_nt: TGCGCCAGCAGCCGGACCAGGGGAATCGACACTGAAGCTTTCTTT
cdr3_aa: CASSRTRGIDTEAFF
j_call: TRBJ1-1
clone_size: -
d_call: -
v_call: TRBV7-2
cdr3_length: 15

cdr3_nt: TGTGCCAGCAGCCAACCGGACACAGATACGCAGTATTTT
cdr3_aa: CASSQPDTDTQYF
j_call: TRBJ2-3
clone_size: -
d_call: -
v_call: TRBV3-1
cdr3_length: 13

cdr3_nt: TGTGCCAGCAGCGTAGAGGGGAATCTCAATCAGCCCCAGCATTTT
cdr3_aa: CASSVEGNLNQPQHF
j_call: TRBJ1-5
clone_size: many
d_call: -
v_call: TRBV9
cdr3_length: 15

cdr3_nt: TGCGCCAGCAGCTTGGCCCGGGACGGGGCCCTCCACTTT
cdr3_aa: CASSLARDGALHF
j_call: TRBJ1-6
clone_size: many
d_call: -
v_call: TRBV5-1
cdr3_length: 13

cdr3_nt: TGTGCCAGCAGCTTAGAGACAGGGAGCTGGGAGACCCAGTACTTC
cdr3_aa: CASSLETGSWETQYF
j_call: TRBJ2-5
clone_size: -
d_call: TRBD1
v_call: TRBV7-8
cdr3_length: 15

cdr3_nt: TGTGCCAGCATCTTTCAAGAGACTAGCGGTGAGCAGTACTTC
cdr3_aa: CASIFQETSGEQYF
j_call: TRBJ2-7
clone_size: -
d_call: TRBD2
v_call: TRBV7-9
cdr3_length: 14

cdr3_nt: TGCAGTGCTAGAGATCTGGCGGTAGATAATGAAAAACTGTTTTTT
cdr3_aa: CSARDLAVDNEKLFF
j_call: TRBJ1-4
clone_size: few
d_call: -
v_call: TRBV20-1
cdr3_length: 15

cdr3_nt: TGCAGCGTTGTTCGGGGTGAAAAACTGTTTTTT
cdr3_aa: CSVVRGEKLFF
j_call: TRBJ1-4
clone_size: many
d_call: -
v_call: TRBV29-1
cdr3_length: 11

cdr3_nt: TGTGCCTGGAGTACAGGCGGGGAGACCCAGTACTTC
cdr3_aa: CAWSTGGETQYF
j_call: TRBJ2-5
clone_size: -
d_call: -
v_call: TRBV2
cdr3_length: 12

cdr3_nt: TGCAGTCTCGGGACAGTCTATGGCTACACCTTC
cdr3_aa: CSLGTVYGYTF
j_call: TRBJ1-2
clone_size: -
d_call: TRBD1
v_call: TRBV20-1
cdr3_length: 11

cdr3_nt: TGCAGCGTTGAAGAGGGGACAGCGAACTACGAGCAGTACTTC
cdr3_aa: CSVEEGTANYEQYF
j_call: TRBJ2-7
clone_size: -
d_call: TRBD1
v_call: TRBV29-1
cdr3_length: 14

cdr3_nt: TGCAGCGTCGAGGACAGGGGGTCACCCCTCCACTTT
cdr3_aa: CSVEDRGSPLHF
j_call: TRBJ1-6
clone_size: many
d_call: TRBD1
v_call: TRBV29-1
cdr3_length: 12

cdr3_nt: TGTGCCAGCAGTGACGATGGGGGTGATGCTTTCTTT
cdr3_aa: CASSDDGGDAFF
j_call: TRBJ1-1
clone_size: -
d_call: -
v_call: TRBV6-4
cdr3_length: 12

cdr3_nt: TGTGCCAGCACCATAACCGGGGCTGATACTGAAGCTTTCTTT
cdr3_aa: CASTITGADTEAFF
j_call: TRBJ1-1
clone_size: -
d_call: -
v_call: TRBV2
cdr3_length: 14

cdr3_nt: TGTGCCAGCAGTTACTCCAGGACGTTCGACGAGCAGTACTTC
cdr3_aa: CASSYSRTFDEQYF
j_call: TRBJ2-7
clone_size: -
d_call: -
v_call: TRBV6-5
cdr3_length: 14

cdr3_nt: TGTGCCAGTAGTTGGGGGTATGGCACTGAAGCTTTCTTT
cdr3_aa: CASSWGYGTEAFF
j_call: TRBJ1-1
clone_size: -
d_call: -
v_call: TRBV19
cdr3_length: 13

cdr3_nt: TGTGCCAGCAGCTTAGTCGGGTTGACAGGCGGGAACACTGAAGCTTTCTTT
cdr3_aa: CASSLVGLTGGNTEAFF
j_call: TRBJ1-1
clone_size: few
d_call: -
v_call: TRBV7-6
cdr3_length: 17